This T cell receptor beta chain was retrieved from a study of T cells in Graves' hyperthyroidism and ophthalmopathy. There are 12 residues in the CDR3. From germline, CDR1 is KGHDR and CDR2 SFDVKD. V was cut by 8 bases and J by 6 bases, with 12 bases left in between. TCR beta CDR3 regions were amplified from RNA. TCR CDR3 regions were first amplified by RT-PCR with HTBI primers. TCRdb reanalysed the multiplex PCR reads using MiXCR and keeps one entry per CDR3 protein. The table includes over 500,000 distinct CDR3 sequences, 35% to 50% detected once. Sequenced input: peripheral blood or thyroid tissue (not recorded which). The sequence was obtained from an adult woman with Graves' disease, either hyperthyroidism or ophthalmopathy (not recorded which). The V call is TRBV24-1, the J call TRBJ1-2; D gene unclear. The CDR3 is CATKDSANGYTF. The CDR3 nucleotides are TGTGCCACCAAGGACTCTGCGAATGGCTACACCTTC.